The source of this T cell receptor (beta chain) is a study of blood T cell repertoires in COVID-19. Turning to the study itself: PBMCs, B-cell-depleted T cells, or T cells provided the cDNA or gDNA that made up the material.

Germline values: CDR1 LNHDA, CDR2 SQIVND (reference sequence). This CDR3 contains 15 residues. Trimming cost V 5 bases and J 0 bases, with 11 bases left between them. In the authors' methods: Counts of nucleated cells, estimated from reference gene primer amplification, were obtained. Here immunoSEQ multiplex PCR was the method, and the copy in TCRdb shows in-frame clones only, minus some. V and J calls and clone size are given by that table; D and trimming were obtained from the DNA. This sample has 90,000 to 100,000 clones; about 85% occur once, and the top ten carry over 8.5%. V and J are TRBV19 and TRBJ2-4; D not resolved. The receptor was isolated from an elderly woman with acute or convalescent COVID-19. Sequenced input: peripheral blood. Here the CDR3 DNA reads TGTGCCAGTAGTCCTTGGAGAGGAGCCAAAAACATTCAGTACTTC. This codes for CASSPWRGAKNIQYF.